This TCR beta chain was captured in a study of human T cells and chemical hapten exposure. Study results and caveats: Counts of expanded TCRs at PT1 were positively correlated with patch test score. Since the donors had alopecia, their immune response may not be the same as that of healthy people.

On this clonotype: The antigen is unknown.

One entry per CDR3 protein, called by TCRdb with MiXCR from the RACE reads. The sample includes 360,000 or so distinct CDR3 sequences, about 6% of them seen just once. The CDR3 runs 14 residues. Germline loops: CDR1 SGHNT, CDR2 YYREEE (reference sequence). V was trimmed by 4 bases and J by 9 bases, leaving 17 bases between them. Time point given: patch test 2, 6 weeks after DPC sensitization. As for treatment: therapeutic diphenylcyclopropenone sensitization with weekly scalp DPC. Alopecia patients deemed DPC-suitable, aged 18 to 70, excluding pregnancy. This clonotype originated in a woman under 30 with alopecia areata. Some clones in this sample may be carry-over from other donors' samples. Sequences were derived from whole blood, sampled in connection with sensitization to the hapten diphenylcyclopropenone (DPC). The chain links TRBV5-4 to TRBJ2-1; D is possibly TRBD2 (5 bases). CDR3 DNA sequence: TGTGCCAGCAGCCCCAACACTCTAGCCGTTGAGCAGTTCTTC. As protein: CASSPNTLAVEQFF.